The clone carrying this T cell receptor beta chain appeared a few times. The antigen is undetermined. The CDR3 spans 14 residues. The ends were cut back, 3 bases at V and 7 bases at J, with 10 bases in the middle. For TCRbeta, the library was prepared with unique molecular identifiers. TCRdb reprocessed the PCR reads with MiXCR, giving one entry per CDR3 protein. Of 750,000 to 950,000 distinct CDR3 sequences listed, less than 20% are singletons. This sample is drawn from a study of T-cell reconstitution after alpha-beta-depleted transplantation in children. Whole-study findings and limits: At around two months after transplant, the alpha-beta T cells were reportedly derived from several hundred expanded clones that came from non-depleted graft cells. Surviving thymic progenitors and recipient T cells were the source of high TCRbeta diversity at day 60 in some patients.

This receptor was identified in a male patient between 10 and 17 years old who had a stem cell transplant for acute lymphoblastic leukemia, so the T cells may come from the graft donor. The sample in question was PBMCs, mostly from graft donor cells, obtained 360 days after TCRalphabeta/CD19-depleted stem cell transplant. The rearrangement links TRBV12-3 or TRBV12-4 to TRBJ1-6, with D tentatively TRBD1 (5 bases). The CDR3 protein is CASSFTGGNSPLHF. In DNA, the CDR3 is TGTGCCAGCAGTTTCACGGGGGGGAATTCACCCCTCCACTTT.